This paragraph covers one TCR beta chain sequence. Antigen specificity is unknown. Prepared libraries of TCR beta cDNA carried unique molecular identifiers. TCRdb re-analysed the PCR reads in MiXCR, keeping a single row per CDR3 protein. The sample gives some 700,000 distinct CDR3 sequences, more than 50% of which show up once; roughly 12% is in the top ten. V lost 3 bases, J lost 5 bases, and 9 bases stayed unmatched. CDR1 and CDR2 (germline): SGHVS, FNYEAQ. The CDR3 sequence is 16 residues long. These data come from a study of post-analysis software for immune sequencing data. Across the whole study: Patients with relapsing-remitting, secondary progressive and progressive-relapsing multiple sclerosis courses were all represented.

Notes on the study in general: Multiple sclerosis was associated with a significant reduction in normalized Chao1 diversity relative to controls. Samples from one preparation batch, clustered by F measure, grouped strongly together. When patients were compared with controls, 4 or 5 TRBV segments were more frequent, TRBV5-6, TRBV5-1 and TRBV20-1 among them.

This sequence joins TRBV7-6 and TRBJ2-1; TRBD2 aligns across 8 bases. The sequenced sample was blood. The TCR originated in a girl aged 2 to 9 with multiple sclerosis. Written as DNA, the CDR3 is TGTGCCAGCAGCTTCGGGGGGGCAGGGGAGAACAATGAGCAGTTCTTC. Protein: CASSFGGAGENNEQFF.